This TCR beta chain was recorded in a study of cytomegalovirus exposure and HLA in healthy donors. Study-level results: Reports credit the classifier with highly specific, highly sensitive diagnosis of cytomegalovirus status. Associated with cytomegalovirus, according to the listing, were around 160 TCR beta chains.

Of note for this clone: Its antigen is unknown.

This CDR3 region has 13 residues. Germline V gene sequence: CDR1 LNHNV, CDR2 YYDKDF (reference sequence). Trimming left V 4 bases short and J 0 bases short, with 6 bases between. The PCR had 60 Vbeta and 13 Jbeta primers. The table came from immunoSEQ multiplex PCR; TCRdb's copy has only in-frame clones and leaves some out. The data show over 65,000 clones, around 75% seen once. The TCR sequence derives from a woman in her forties in good health and CMV-seronegative. Sequencing was performed on PBMCs. V and J are TRBV15 and TRBJ1-1, with no clear D. CDR3 DNA sequence: TGTGCCACCAGCACAGGCATGAACACTGAAGCTTTCTTT. The encoded protein is CATSTGMNTEAFF.